This T cell receptor (beta chain) is from a study of T cell responses to AZD1222 COVID-19 vaccine. Libraries were prepared by immunoSEQ multiplex PCR; TCRdb keeps only in-frame clonotypes and omits some of them. The table includes some 120,000 clones, around 83% detected once. This CDR3 is built from 16 residues. The germline V gene has CDR1 MGHRA and CDR2 YSYEKL. V was cut by 4 bases and J by 0 bases, with 13 bases left in between. Sequenced material: peripheral blood, taken 28 days after the second AZD1222 dose. This sequence originates from an adult who received the AZD1222 COVID-19 vaccine. J is TRBJ1-3 and V is TRBV4-1; D call uncertain. CDR3: CASSPSEGLSGNTIYF. The CDR3 DNA is TGCGCCAGCAGCCCCAGTGAAGGGCTCTCTGGAAACACCATATATTTT.